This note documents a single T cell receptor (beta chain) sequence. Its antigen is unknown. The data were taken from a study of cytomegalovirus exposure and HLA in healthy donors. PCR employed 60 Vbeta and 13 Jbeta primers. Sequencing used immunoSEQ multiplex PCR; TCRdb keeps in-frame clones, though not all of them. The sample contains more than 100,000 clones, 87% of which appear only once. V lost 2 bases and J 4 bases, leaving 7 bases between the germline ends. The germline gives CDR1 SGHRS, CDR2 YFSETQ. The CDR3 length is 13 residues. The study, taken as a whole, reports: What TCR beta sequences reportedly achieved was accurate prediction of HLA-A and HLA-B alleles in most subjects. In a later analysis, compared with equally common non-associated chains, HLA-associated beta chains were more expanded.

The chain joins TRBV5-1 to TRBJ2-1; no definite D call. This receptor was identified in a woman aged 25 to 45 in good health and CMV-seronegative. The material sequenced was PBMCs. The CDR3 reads CASSLQVYNEQFF. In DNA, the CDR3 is TGCGCCAGCAGCTTACAAGTATACAATGAGCAGTTCTTC.